Sequencing of this TCR beta chain was carried out in a study of memory CD4+ T cells and cytomegalovirus serostatus (dated by TCRdb to between 2018 and 2021). Background on the whole study: A total of about 33 healthy Belgian adults, of whom 9 were CMV seropositive and some 25 were CMV seronegative, were included in the cohort. To replicate a published TCR-based CMV serostatus classifier, the researchers sequenced the CD4+ memory TCRbeta repertoires of a Belgian cohort whose cytomegalovirus serostatus was known. The paper's findings and limits, for the study overall: CMV serostatus prediction reached a median bootstrapped AUC of roughly 0.96 with the original framework and just over 0.9 with a US-trained random forest. Only CD4+CD45RO+ memory cells were sequenced, unlike the original study, which covered naive and memory CD4+ and CD8+ populations. Among the 164 previously reported CMV-associated TCRbeta sequences, 60 to 70 showed up in the CD4+ memory repertoires, with each one found in between one and five individuals. Results were interpreted as suggesting that the CMV-associated TCR signature is largely present in the CD4+ memory repertoire. On the Belgian cohort, the classifier based on the original framework reached a median bootstrapped AUC of roughly 0.96, with a 95% CI of 0.76-1.00.

The Quick-DNA Microprep Kit was used to extract genomic DNA from the sorted cells. Amplification of TCRbeta DNA was done with the immunoSEQ hsTCRbeta kit, following the protocol from the manufacturer. TCRbeta libraries were sequenced on an Illumina MiSeq instrument. The source study handled its data this way. Once out-of-frame sequences had been removed, 2,204,828 distinct TCRbeta sequences were left, which works out to an average of about 66,813 per individual. Each individual was scored by the count of fewer than 200 previously reported CMV-associated TCRbeta sequences and the total productive distinct TCRbeta count. A beta-binomial model was reimplemented in Python, and random forests from scikit-learn, run with default parameters, were trained on data from the US cohort. Classifier performance on the Belgian cohort was summarized as median AUC with percentile confidence intervals over 10,000 bootstrap iterations. TCRdb re-hosts the immuneACCESS table, in-frame sequences only. Its copies lack some clones; in the studies checked, an unresolved V gene accounts for under half of them, and the cause for the rest is not known. The DNA was the basis for D and trimming; V, J and clone size are from that table. Within this sample are tens of thousands of clones, with 65% to 85% of them counted one time only. Less than 0.6% of the sample is taken by the ten largest.

For CDR1 and CDR2, the germline V gene lists MDHEN and SYDVKM. Relative to germline, V is 7 bases shorter and J is 2 bases shorter, with 12 bases between their ends. Including cysteine and phenylalanine, the CDR3 has 13 amino acids. Just CDR3 DNA is preserved here, 39 bases in frame from base 1. A FACSAria II was used to sort memory CD4+ T cells, defined as single viable CD3+CD4+CD8-CD45RO+ cells. CMV serostatus was assessed using a Roche Elecsys assay, by which serum IgG against CMV pp150, pp28, p38 and p52 was detected. After the samples were thawed, total CD4+ T cells were enriched through positive selection using CD4 magnetic microbeads. The samples came from a different study that was designed specifically to examine the CD4+ T cell memory repertoire. Peripheral blood mononuclear cells were isolated and cryopreserved according to standard operating procedures, and serum was stored at -80 degrees C. Staining used CD3-PerCP (BW264/56), CD4-APC (RPA-T4), CD45RO-PE (UCHT1) and CD8-Pacific Orange (3B5) antibodies, with Sytox blue excluding non-viable cells.

A remark on this clone: This receptor's antigen is unknown. Base qualities are missing; no much larger clone stands one base away.

The specimen sequenced was memory CD4+ T cells from blood. Recombination linked TRBV28 to TRBJ2-7; TRBD2 is perhaps the D gene, given 5 matching bases. This clonotype was sampled from an adult in good health and CMV-seronegative. The DNA is as follows: TGTGCCAGCACGGAGGCAGTAACCTACGAGCAGTACTTC. Translated, it reads CASTEAVTYEQYF.